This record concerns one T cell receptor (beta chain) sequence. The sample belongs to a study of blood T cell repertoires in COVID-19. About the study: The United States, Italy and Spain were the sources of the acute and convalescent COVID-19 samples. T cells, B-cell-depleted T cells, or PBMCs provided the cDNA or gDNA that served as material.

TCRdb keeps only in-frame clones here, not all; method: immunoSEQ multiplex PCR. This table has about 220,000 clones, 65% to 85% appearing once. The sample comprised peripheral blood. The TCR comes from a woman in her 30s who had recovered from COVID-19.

The CDR3 reads CASRSSGRLGANVLTF. CDR3 bases: TGTGCCAGCAGATCTAGCGGGAGGCTTGGGGCCAACGTCCTGACTTTC. This rearrangement joins TRBV28 to TRBJ2-6; TRBD2 matches at 11 bases. Unmatched junction bases numbered 4, after V lost 6 bases and J lost 3 bases. Germline loops: CDR1 MDHEN, CDR2 SYDVKM. CDR3 size: 16 residues. Using reference TRBV28 and TRBJ2-6 for the parts outside the CDR3, the full variable domain is DVKVTQSSRYLVKRTGEKVFLECVQDMDHENMFWYRQDPGLGLRLIYFSYDVKMKEKGDIPEGYSVSREKKERFSLILESASTNQTSMYLCASRSSGRLGANVLTFGAGSRLTVL.